This record concerns one T cell receptor (beta chain) sequence. This entry comes from a study of cytotoxic CD8 clonotypes in ibrutinib-treated CLL. Some clones are missing from TCRdb's copy, which holds only in-frame ones; the method was immunoSEQ multiplex PCR. The data hold over 150,000 clones, with roughly 86% observed a single time. Germline V CDR1 and CDR2: LNHDA, SQIVND (reference sequence). This CDR3 has 17 residues. V dropped 1 base and J dropped 0; count of bases not matched to a gene: 6. This sample comprised PBMCs, obtained after 12 months of ibrutinib treatment. The TCR was taken from a human donor with chronic lymphocytic leukemia. The V and J genes are TRBV19 and TRBJ1-1, with 9 bases that match TRBD1. CDR3 bases: TGTGCCAGTAGTATAGGGGCGACAGGGGGGGTGAACACTGAAGCTTTCTTT. Translating it yields CASSIGATGGVNTEAFF.